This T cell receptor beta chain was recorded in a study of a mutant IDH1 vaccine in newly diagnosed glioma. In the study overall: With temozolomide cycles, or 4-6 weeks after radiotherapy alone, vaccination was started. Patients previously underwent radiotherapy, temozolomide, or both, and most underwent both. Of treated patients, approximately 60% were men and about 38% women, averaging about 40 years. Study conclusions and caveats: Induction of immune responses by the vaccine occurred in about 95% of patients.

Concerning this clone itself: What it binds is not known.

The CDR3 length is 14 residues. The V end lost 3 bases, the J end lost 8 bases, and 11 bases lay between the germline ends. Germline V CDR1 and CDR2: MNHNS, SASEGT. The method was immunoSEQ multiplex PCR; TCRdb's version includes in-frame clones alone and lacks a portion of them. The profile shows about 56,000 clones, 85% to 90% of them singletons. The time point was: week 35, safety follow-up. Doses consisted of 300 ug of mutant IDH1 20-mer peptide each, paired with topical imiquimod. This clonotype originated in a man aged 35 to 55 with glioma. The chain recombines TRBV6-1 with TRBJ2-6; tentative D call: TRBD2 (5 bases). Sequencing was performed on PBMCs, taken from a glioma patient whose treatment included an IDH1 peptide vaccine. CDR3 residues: CASSDAGLSNVLTF. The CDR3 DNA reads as TGTGCCAGCAGTGACGCCGGACTTTCCAACGTCCTGACTTTC.